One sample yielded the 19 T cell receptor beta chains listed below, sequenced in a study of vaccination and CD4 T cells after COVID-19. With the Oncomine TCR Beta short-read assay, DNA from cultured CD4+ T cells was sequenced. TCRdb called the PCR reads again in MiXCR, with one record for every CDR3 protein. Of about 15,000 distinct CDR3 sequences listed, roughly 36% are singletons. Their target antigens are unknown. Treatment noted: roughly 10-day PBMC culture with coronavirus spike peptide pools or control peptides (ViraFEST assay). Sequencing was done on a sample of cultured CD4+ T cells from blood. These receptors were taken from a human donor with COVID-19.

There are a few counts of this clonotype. As DNA, the CDR3 is TGCAGTGCTACGGGACAGGGAGGGATGACAGATACGCAGTATTTT. Protein: CSATGQGGMTDTQYF. The rearrangement uses TRBV20-1 and TRBJ2-3, with 9 bases that match TRBD1. This CDR3 has 15 amino acids. Germline CDR1 and CDR2: DFQATT and SNEGSKA (reference sequence). Germline trimming cut 4 bases from V and 3 bases from J; bases unmatched to any gene: 8.

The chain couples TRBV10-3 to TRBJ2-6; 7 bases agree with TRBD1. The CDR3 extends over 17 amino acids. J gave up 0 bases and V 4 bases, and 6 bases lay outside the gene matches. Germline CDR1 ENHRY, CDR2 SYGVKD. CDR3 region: CAISASSGGSGANVLTF. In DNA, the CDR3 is TGTGCCATCAGTGCCTCATCAGGGGGCTCTGGGGCCAACGTCCTGACTTTC.

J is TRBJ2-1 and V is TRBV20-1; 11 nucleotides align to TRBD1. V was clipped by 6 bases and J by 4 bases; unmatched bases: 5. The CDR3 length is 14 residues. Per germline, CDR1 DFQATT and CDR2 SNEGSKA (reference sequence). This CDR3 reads CSAPDRGLYNEQFF. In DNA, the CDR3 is TGCAGTGCCCCGGACAGGGGGCTGTACAATGAGCAGTTCTTC.

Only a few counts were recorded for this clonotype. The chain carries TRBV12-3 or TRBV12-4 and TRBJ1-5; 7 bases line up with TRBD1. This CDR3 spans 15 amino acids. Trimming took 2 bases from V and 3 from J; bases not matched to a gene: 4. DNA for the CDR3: TGTGCCAGCAGTTTAAAGGGACAGTTCAATCAGCCCCAGCATTTT. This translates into CASSLKGQFNQPQHF.

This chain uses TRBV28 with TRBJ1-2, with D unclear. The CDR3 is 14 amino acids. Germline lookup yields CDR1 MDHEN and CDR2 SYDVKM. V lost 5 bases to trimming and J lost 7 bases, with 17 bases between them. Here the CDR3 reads CASSPQKYDFGYTF. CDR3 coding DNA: TGTGCCAGCAGTCCTCAAAAATATGATTTTGGCTACACCTTC.

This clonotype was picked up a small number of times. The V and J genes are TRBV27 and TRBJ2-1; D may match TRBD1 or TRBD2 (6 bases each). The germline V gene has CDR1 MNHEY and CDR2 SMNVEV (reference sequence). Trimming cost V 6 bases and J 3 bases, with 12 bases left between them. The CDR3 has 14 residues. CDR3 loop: CASSKRGVYNEQFF. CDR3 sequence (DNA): TGTGCCAGCAGCAAAAGGGGGGTCTACAATGAGCAGTTCTTC.

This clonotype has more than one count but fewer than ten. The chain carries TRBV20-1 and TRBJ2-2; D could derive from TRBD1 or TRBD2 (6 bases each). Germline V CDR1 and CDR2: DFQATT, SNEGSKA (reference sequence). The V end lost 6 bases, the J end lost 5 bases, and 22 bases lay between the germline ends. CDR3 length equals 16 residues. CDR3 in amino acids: CSASRADGGRTGELFF. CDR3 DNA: TGCAGTGCCTCAAGGGCCGACGGGGGCCGGACCGGGGAGCTGTTTTTT.

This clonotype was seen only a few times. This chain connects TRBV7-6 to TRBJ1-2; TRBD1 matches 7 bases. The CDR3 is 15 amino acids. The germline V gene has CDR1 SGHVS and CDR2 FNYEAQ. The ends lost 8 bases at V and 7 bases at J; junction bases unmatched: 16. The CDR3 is CASGGIEGAKGGYTF. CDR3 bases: TGTGCCAGCGGCGGGATCGAGGGGGCTAAAGGTGGCTACACCTTC.

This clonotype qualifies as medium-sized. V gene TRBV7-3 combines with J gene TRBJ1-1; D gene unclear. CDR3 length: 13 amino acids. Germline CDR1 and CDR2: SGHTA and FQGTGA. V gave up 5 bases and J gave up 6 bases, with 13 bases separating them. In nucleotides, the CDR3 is TGTGCCAGCAGCCCCACCCCAGGCGCTGAAGCTTTCTTT. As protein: CASSPTPGAEAFF.

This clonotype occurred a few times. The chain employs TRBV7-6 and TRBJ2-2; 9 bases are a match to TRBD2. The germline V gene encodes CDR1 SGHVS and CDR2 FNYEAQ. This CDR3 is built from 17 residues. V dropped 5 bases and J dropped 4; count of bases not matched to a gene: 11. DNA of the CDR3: TGTGCCAGCAGCCTAAAAGTAGCGGGGGCCTTCACCGGGGAGCTGTTTTTT. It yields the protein CASSLKVAGAFTGELFF.

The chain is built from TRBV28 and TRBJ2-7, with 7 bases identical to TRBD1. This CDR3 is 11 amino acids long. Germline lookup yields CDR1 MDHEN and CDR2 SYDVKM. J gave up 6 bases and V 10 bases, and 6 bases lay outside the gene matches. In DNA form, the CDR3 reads TGTGCCACAATGGACAGGTTCGAGCAGTACTTC. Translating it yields CATMDRFEQYF.

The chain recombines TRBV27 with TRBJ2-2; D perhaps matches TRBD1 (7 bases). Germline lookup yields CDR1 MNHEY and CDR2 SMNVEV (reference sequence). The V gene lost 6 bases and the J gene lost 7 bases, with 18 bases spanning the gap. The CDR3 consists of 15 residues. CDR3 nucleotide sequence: TGTGCCAGCAGCTCGCAGGGGGGTACCAGCGGGGAGCTGTTTTTT. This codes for CASSSQGGTSGELFF.

The CDR3 protein is CASSKGGGGPSYTF. The CDR3 nucleotides read TGTGCCAGCAGCAAGGGTGGAGGGGGGCCCAGCTACACCTTC. The rearrangement uses TRBV7-9 and TRBJ1-2; D possibly corresponds to TRBD1 (6 bases). The V gene lost 5 bases and the J gene lost 9 bases, with 19 bases spanning the gap. Germline V gene sequence: CDR1 SEHNR, CDR2 FQNEAQ (reference sequence). This CDR3 region has 14 residues.

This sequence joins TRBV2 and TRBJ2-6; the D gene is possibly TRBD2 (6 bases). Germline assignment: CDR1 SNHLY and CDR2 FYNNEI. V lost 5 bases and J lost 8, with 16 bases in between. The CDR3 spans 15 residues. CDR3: CASSLGGAGPNVLTF. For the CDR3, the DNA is TGTGCCAGCAGTCTTGGAGGGGCCGGGCCCAACGTCCTGACTTTC.

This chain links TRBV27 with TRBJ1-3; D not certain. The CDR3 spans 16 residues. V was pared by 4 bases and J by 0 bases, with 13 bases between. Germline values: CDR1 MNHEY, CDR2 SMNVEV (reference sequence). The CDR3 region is CASSSLIGVSGNTIYF. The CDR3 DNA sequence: TGTGCCAGCAGTTCCCTAATCGGGGTCTCTGGAAACACCATATATTTT.

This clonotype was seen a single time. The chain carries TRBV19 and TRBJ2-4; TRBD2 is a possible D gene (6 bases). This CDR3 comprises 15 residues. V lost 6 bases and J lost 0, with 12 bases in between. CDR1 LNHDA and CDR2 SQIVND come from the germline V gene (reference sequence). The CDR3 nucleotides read TGTGCCAGTAGGGGGGGTTTGTTAGCCAAAAACATTCAGTACTTC. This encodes CASRGGLLAKNIQYF.

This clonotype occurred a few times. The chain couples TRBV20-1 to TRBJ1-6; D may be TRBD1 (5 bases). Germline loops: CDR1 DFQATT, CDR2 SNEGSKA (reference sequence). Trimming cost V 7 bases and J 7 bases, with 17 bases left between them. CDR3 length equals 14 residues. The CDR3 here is CSGPQGPANSPLHF. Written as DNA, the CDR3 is TGCAGTGGGCCCCAGGGACCCGCGAATTCACCCCTCCACTTT.

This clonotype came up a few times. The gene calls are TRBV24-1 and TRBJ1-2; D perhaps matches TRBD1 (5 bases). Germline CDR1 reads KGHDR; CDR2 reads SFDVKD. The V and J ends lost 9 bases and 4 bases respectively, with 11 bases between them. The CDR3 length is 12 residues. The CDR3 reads CATAGGTYGYTF. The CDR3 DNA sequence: TGTGCCACCGCGGGGGGGACCTATGGCTACACCTTC.

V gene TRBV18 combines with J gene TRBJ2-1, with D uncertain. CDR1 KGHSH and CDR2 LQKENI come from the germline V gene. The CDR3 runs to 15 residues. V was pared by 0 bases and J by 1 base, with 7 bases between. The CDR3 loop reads CASSPPSRSYNEQFF. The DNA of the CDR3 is TGTGCCAGCTCACCACCCAGTAGATCCTACAATGAGCAGTTCTTC.